Below, 12 T cell receptor beta chains from the same sample are listed, as sequenced in a study of T cells in Graves' hyperthyroidism and ophthalmopathy. Amplification yielded TCR beta CDR3 regions, with RNA transcripts as the source. First-round RT-PCR of the TCR CDR3 relied on the HTBI primer set. TCRdb re-called the multiplex PCR reads through MiXCR, storing one row per CDR3 protein. The repertoire includes about 400,000 distinct CDR3 sequences, 13% to 15% of them detected once, and 15% to 20% sits in the top ten. Sequencing was carried out using blood. These receptors were taken from a woman aged 60-75 years with Graves' ophthalmopathy.

The table lists this clonotype with a few counts. The J gene is TRBJ1-2, the V gene TRBV29-1; D is ambiguous. The length of the CDR3 is 13 residues. CDR1 and CDR2 from the germline V gene are SQVTM and ANQGSEA. V was clipped by 3 bases and J by 3 bases, with 11 bases between them. CDR3 amino acids: CSVDGVSDYGYTF. CDR3 nucleotides: TGCAGCGTTGACGGGGTCTCCGACTATGGCTACACCTTC.

Turning to this clonotype: One base away lies a much larger clone, so this may be a sequencing read error. The genes are TRBV30 and TRBJ1-1; D gene ambiguous. The CDR3 contains 14 residues. V was shortened by 8 bases and J by 2 bases, with 18 bases between the two germline ends. The germline gives CDR1 GTSNPN, CDR2 SVGIG (reference sequence). CDR3 sequence: CAGVDRGLNTEAFF. The CDR3 bases are TGTGCCGGTGTGGACCGCGGGCTTAACACTGAAGCTTTCTTT.

Many counts were recorded for this clonotype. The rearrangement joins TRBV20-1 to TRBJ2-5, with TRBD2 matching 10 bases. CDR1 and CDR2 from the germline V gene are DFQATT and SNEGSKA (reference sequence). The CDR3 sequence is 19 residues long. Trimming at V came to 0 bases and at J to 2 bases, leaving 15 bases not matched to a gene. CDR3 in DNA: TGCAGTGCTAGAGATTCCCTTATAGCGGGAGGTCTCTTGCAAGAGACCCAGTACTTC. Translation: CSARDSLIAGGLLQETQYF.

This clonotype was seen ten or more times. V is TRBV3-1 and J is TRBJ1-5, with D perhaps TRBD1 (6 bases). The CDR3 sequence is 15 residues long. V gave up 4 bases and J gave up 0 bases, with 10 bases separating them. The germline V gene encodes CDR1 LGHDT and CDR2 YNNKEL (reference sequence). The CDR3 DNA sequence: TGTGCCAGCAGCCTAGGACAGAATAGCAATCAGCCCCAGCATTTT. This translates into CASSLGQNSNQPQHF.

This clonotype has at least ten counts. CDR3 coding DNA: TGCGCCAGCAGCCGAGGACTAGCGGGAAAGGGCTCCTACAATGAGCAGTTCTTC. This translates into CASSRGLAGKGSYNEQFF. The rearrangement uses TRBV5-1 and TRBJ2-1, with 12 bases identical to TRBD2. V dropped 4 bases and J dropped 0; count of bases not matched to a gene: 8. This CDR3 region has 18 residues. Germline V CDR1 and CDR2: SGHRS, YFSETQ.

Only one count was recorded for this clonotype. The rearrangement uses TRBV30 and TRBJ2-7; 8 positions match TRBD2. The CDR3 is 13 residues long. Germline loops: CDR1 GTSNPN, CDR2 SVGIG (reference sequence). Trimming removed 4 bases from V and 5 bases from J; junction bases left unmatched: 7. The CDR3 DNA follows: TGTGCCTGGAATCGGGCGGGAGGAAACGAGCAGTACTTC. Translating gives CAWNRAGGNEQYF.

This clonotype was picked up many times. This sequence joins TRBV7-9 and TRBJ2-1; tentatively, D is TRBD2 (5 bases). The germline CDR1 and CDR2 sequences are SEHNR and FQNEAQ (reference sequence). V gave up 2 bases and J gave up 0 bases, with 11 bases separating them. This CDR3 is 16 amino acids long. DNA for the CDR3: TGTGCCAGCAGCTTACCGCGGGTTGGCTCCTACAATGAGCAGTTCTTC. Protein product: CASSLPRVGSYNEQFF.

This clonotype was observed a handful of times. The genes are TRBV10-3 and TRBJ2-7; D is tentatively TRBD1 or TRBD2 (5 bases each). This CDR3 has 12 amino acids. Trimming took off 8 bases at V and 0 bases at J, with 8 bases between the two ends. CDR1 is ENHRY and CDR2 is SYGVKD in the germline V gene. The chain's CDR3 is CAIGTASYEQYF. Here the CDR3 DNA reads TGTGCCATCGGGACCGCCTCCTACGAGCAGTACTTC.

A note on this clonotype: Since a much larger clone is just one base distant, this may be a read error. V is TRBV28 and J is TRBJ1-1, with D hard to call. The CDR3 loop spans 13 amino acids. Per the germline V gene, CDR1 is MDHEN and CDR2 is SYDVKM. The CDR3 bases are TGTGCCGGCAGTTTAGGAGGTCGGGCTGAAGCTTTCTTT. Translating it yields CAGSLGGRAEAFF.

This clonotype was detected only a few times. The chain joins TRBV11-2 to TRBJ2-3; 14 nucleotides match TRBD2. Germline CDR1 is SGHAT and CDR2 is FQNNGV. The CDR3 extends over 17 amino acids. Germline trimming cut 5 bases from V and 4 bases from J; bases unmatched to any gene: 8. The CDR3 loop reads CASSTRLAGGPPDTQYF. The CDR3 bases are TGTGCCAGCAGCACCCGACTAGCGGGAGGGCCACCAGATACGCAGTATTTT.

This clonotype was recorded at least ten times. V gene TRBV5-1 combines with J gene TRBJ2-7; D assignment may be TRBD1 or TRBD2 (5 bases each). Germline V gene data show CDR1 as SGHRS and CDR2 as YFSETQ. V lost 1 base and J 2 bases, leaving 13 bases between the germline ends. This CDR3 comprises 15 residues. The CDR3: CASSLTGRNPYEQYF. The CDR3 DNA follows: TGCGCCAGCAGCTTGACGGGGCGGAACCCCTACGAGCAGTACTTC.

V usage is TRBV19 and J usage is TRBJ2-3, with TRBD2 identical over 9 bases. Per germline, CDR1 LNHDA and CDR2 SQIVND (reference sequence). The CDR3 consists of 15 residues. The V gene end was trimmed by 5 bases and the J gene end by 4 bases; junction bases not matched to a gene: 7. The CDR3 region is CASSRSGSGSDTQYF. The CDR3 DNA reads TGTGCCAGTAGTCGTAGCGGGAGTGGGTCAGATACGCAGTATTTT.